The 25 T cell receptor beta chains in this list originate from one sample, sequenced in a study of vaccination and CD4 T cells after COVID-19. As for treatment: roughly nine-day PBMC culture with coronavirus spike peptide pools or control peptides (ViraFEST assay). Scientists ran DNA taken from cultured CD4+ T cells through the Oncomine TCR Beta short-read assay for sequencing. Each CDR3 protein is one row after TCRdb ran MiXCR on the PCR reads. The data hold over 10,000 distinct CDR3 sequences, with 36% observed a single time. Antigens for these TCRs are unknown. Sequencing was carried out using cultured CD4+ T cells from blood. The receptor source for this set is a human donor with COVID-19.

This clonotype occurred once. V usage is TRBV5-4 and J usage is TRBJ1-1, with D possibly TRBD1 on 6 matching bases. The CDR3 is 15 amino acids. Germline loops: CDR1 SGHNT, CDR2 YYREEE (reference sequence). With 4 bases removed from V and 2 bases from J, the gap between germline ends came to 15 bases. The CDR3 DNA sequence: TGTGCCAGCAGCAGCAGGGGTGTACATAACACTGAAGCTTTCTTT. Its protein product is CASSSRGVHNTEAFF.

V and J are TRBV10-3 and TRBJ1-5, with D possibly being TRBD1 (6 bases). V was trimmed by 4 bases and J by 0 bases, leaving 7 bases between them. The CDR3 runs 14 residues. Germline V gene data show CDR1 as ENHRY and CDR2 as SYGVKD. CDR3 sequence reads: CAISGTDSNQPQHF. The CDR3 DNA sequence: TGTGCCATCAGTGGGACAGATAGCAATCAGCCCCAGCATTTT.

The gene calls are TRBV4-3 and TRBJ1-2; D ambiguous. V was shortened by 1 base and J by 1 base, with 19 bases between the two germline ends. CDR1 and CDR2 from the germline V gene are LGHNA and YSLEER. The CDR3 is 18 amino acids. The CDR3 nucleotides are TGCGCCAGCAGCCAAGTAGGTGGTTTGGGGAGGATTAACTATGGCTACACCTTC. It codes for CASSQVGGLGRINYGYTF.

This clonotype appeared a few times. The V call is TRBV6-1, the J call TRBJ1-2, with TRBD1 as a possible D gene (5 bases). CDR3 size: 13 residues. The V and J ends lost 2 bases and 9 bases respectively, with 13 bases between them. Looked up from germline, CDR1 is MNHNS and CDR2 is SASEGT. CDR3 sequence (DNA): TGTGCCAGCAGTGAAACGGGGCCTAGCCGCTACACCTTC. Translating gives CASSETGPSRYTF.

This chain uses TRBV7-6 with TRBJ2-5, with D tentatively TRBD2 (6 bases). Trimming took off 7 bases at V and 5 bases at J, with 14 bases between the two ends. The CDR3 contains 13 residues. CDR1 and CDR2 from the germline V gene are SGHVS and FNYEAQ. The DNA of the CDR3 is TGTGCCAGCACCCTGGCGGGGAGGGAGACCCAGTACTTC. Protein: CASTLAGRETQYF.

This sequence joins TRBV11-1 and TRBJ1-1; 8 bases align to TRBD1. The CDR3 covers 17 residues. Germline-derived CDR1 and CDR2 are SGHAT and FQDESV (reference sequence). With V trimmed by 3 bases and J by 2 bases, 11 bases remained unmatched. The CDR3 protein is CASSFFRQGNSNTEAFF. The CDR3 DNA is TGTGCCAGCAGCTTTTTTAGACAGGGGAATTCTAACACTGAAGCTTTCTTT.

The chain carries TRBV12-3 or TRBV12-4 and TRBJ1-2; D is perhaps TRBD1 (5 bases). CDR3 length: 12 amino acids. Trimming removed 4 bases at V and 6 bases at J, with 9 bases between. The CDR3 reads CASSSLGDGYTF. The CDR3 nucleotides are TGTGCCAGCAGTTCTTTGGGGGATGGCTACACCTTC.

This clonotype came up a few times. The V gene is TRBV7-6, the J gene TRBJ2-2; maybe TRBD1 (5 bases). CDR3 size: 16 residues. Trimming took off 4 bases at V and 0 bases at J, with 12 bases between the two ends. Germline V gene data show CDR1 as SGHVS and CDR2 as FNYEAQ. CDR3 loop: CASSWGPAANTGELFF. The CDR3 DNA is TGTGCCAGCAGCTGGGGCCCGGCCGCGAACACCGGGGAGCTGTTTTTT. The whole variable domain, remainder taken from reference TRBV7-6 and TRBJ2-2, is GAGVSQSPRYKVTKRGQDVALRCDPISGHVSLYWYRQALGQGPEFLTYFNYEAQQDKSGLPNDRFSAERPEGSISTLTIQRTEQRDSAMYRCASSWGPAANTGELFFGEGSRLTVL.

The J gene is TRBJ1-2, the V gene TRBV24-1; 9 bases fit TRBD1. J was trimmed by 5 bases and V by 4 bases; bases with no gene match: 7. The CDR3 contains 15 residues. From germline, CDR1 is KGHDR and CDR2 SFDVKD. CDR3 DNA sequence: TGTGCCACCAGTGACCGAGGACAGGGGAGATATGGCTACACCTTC. Protein: CATSDRGQGRYGYTF.

The CDR3 coding sequence is TGTGCCAGCTCACCACCGACAGGGGGGCCGGGGACTGAAGCTTTCTTT. It yields the protein CASSPPTGGPGTEAFF. The chain employs TRBV18 and TRBJ1-1; 9 positions agree with TRBD1. V was pared by 0 bases and J by 5 bases, with 7 bases of the junction left unmatched. CDR1 and CDR2 (germline): KGHSH, LQKENI. The CDR3 sequence is 16 residues long. The variable domain in full, completed from reference TRBV18 and TRBJ1-1, reads NAGVMQNPRHLVRRRGQEARLRCSPMKGHSHVYWYRQLPEEGLKFMVYLQKENIIDESGMPKERFSAEFPKEGPSILRIQQVVRGDSAAYFCASSPPTGGPGTEAFFGQGTRLTVV.

This sequence joins TRBV11-2 and TRBJ1-1; D is ambiguous. The germline V and J ends were trimmed by 1 base and 3 bases, with 9 bases remaining between them. Germline loops: CDR1 SGHAT, CDR2 FQNNGV. This CDR3 has 14 residues. As DNA, the CDR3 is TGTGCCAGCAGCTTAGTAGCCGGCGACACTGAAGCTTTCTTT. It yields the protein CASSLVAGDTEAFF.

The chain carries TRBV20-1 and TRBJ1-1; 7 bases are a match to TRBD1. Germline loops: CDR1 DFQATT, CDR2 SNEGSKA (reference sequence). V trimming: 6 bases; J trimming: 5 bases; junction bases outside the gene matches: 9. This CDR3 region has 13 residues. The CDR3 spells CSAGRGRATEAFF. The DNA for the CDR3 is TGCAGTGCCGGGAGGGGGCGAGCGACTGAAGCTTTCTTT.

This clonotype occurred a few times. This chain joins TRBV7-9 and TRBJ1-1; TRBD1 matches 9 bases. The CDR3 totals 16 residues. J gave up 10 bases and V 4 bases, and 16 bases lay outside the gene matches. The germline CDR1 and CDR2 sequences are SEHNR and FQNEAQ (reference sequence). This chain's CDR3 is CASSSLAGQGSGGAFF. DNA for the CDR3: TGTGCCAGCAGCTCACTAGCCGGACAGGGGTCAGGGGGAGCTTTCTTT.

The chain recombines TRBV5-1 with TRBJ2-5; 9 bases agree with TRBD1. The length of the CDR3 is 16 residues. V shed 1 base, J shed 2 bases, and the junction held 6 bases outside the gene matches. Germline CDR1 is SGHRS and CDR2 is YFSETQ. The CDR3 here is CASSLSGTGLQETQYF. The CDR3 DNA sequence: TGCGCCAGCAGCTTGTCCGGGACAGGGCTACAAGAGACCCAGTACTTC. Full variable domain (rest looked up from reference TRBV5-1 and TRBJ2-5): KAGVTQTPRYLIKTRGQQVTLSCSPISGHRSVSWYQQTPGQGLQFLFEYFSETQRNKGNFPGRFSGRQFSNSRSEMNVSTLELGDSALYLCASSLSGTGLQETQYFGPGTRLLVL.

This clonotype was detected a few times. This chain uses TRBV14 with TRBJ1-2; maybe TRBD1 (5 bases). The germline CDR1 and CDR2 sequences are SGHDN and FVKESK. The V end lost 0 bases, the J end lost 4 bases, and 9 bases lay between the germline ends. This CDR3 comprises 14 residues. In nucleotides, the CDR3 is TGTGCCAGCAGCCAAGACGCAGGGATCTATGGCTACACCTTC. This encodes CASSQDAGIYGYTF.

The chain carries TRBV7-2 and TRBJ1-1; D unresolved. CDR1 and CDR2 (germline): SGHTA, FQGNSA. V gave up 1 base and J gave up 3 bases, with 15 bases separating them. CDR3 length: 16 amino acids. This CDR3 is CASSLGASGGYTEAFF. The CDR3 nucleotides are TGTGCCAGCAGCTTAGGGGCTTCAGGAGGGTACACTGAAGCTTTCTTT.

The sample holds a few counts of this clonotype. The V and J genes are TRBV6-1 and TRBJ2-1; perhaps TRBD2 as D (5 bases). Germline CDR1 and CDR2: MNHNS and SASEGT. Trimming cost V 9 bases and J 0 bases, with 15 bases left between them. The CDR3 extends over 15 amino acids. The CDR3 loop reads CASRRDQSSYNEQFF. The CDR3 DNA reads as TGTGCCAGTCGCCGGGATCAGAGCTCCTACAATGAGCAGTTCTTC.

V usage is TRBV11-2 and J usage is TRBJ1-2, with 9 bases matching TRBD1. Germline loops: CDR1 SGHAT, CDR2 FQNNGV. The CDR3 is 15 amino acids. With 5 bases clipped from V and 4 bases from J, the junction kept 8 bases outside the gene matches. CDR3 region: CASSPGQGPRYGYTF. For the CDR3, the DNA is TGTGCCAGCAGCCCGGGACAGGGCCCCCGCTATGGCTACACCTTC.

This chain connects TRBV7-8 to TRBJ1-5; perhaps TRBD1 as D (5 bases). CDR1 and CDR2 from the germline V gene are SGHVS and FQNEAQ. The CDR3 is made up of 16 amino acids. The V end was cut by 3 bases, the J end by 5 bases, with 17 bases between. The CDR3 DNA reads as TGTGCCAGCAGCTTTTTGGCAGGGATTGGGGATCAGCCCCAGCATTTT. Its protein product is CASSFLAGIGDQPQHF. The variable domain in full, completed from reference TRBV7-8 and TRBJ1-5, reads GAGVSQSPRYKVAKRGQDVALRCDPISGHVSLFWYQQALGQGPEFLTYFQNEAQLDKSGLPSDRFFAERPEGSVSTLKIQRTQQEDSAVYLCASSFLAGIGDQPQHFGDGTRLSIL.

The chain has TRBV27 and TRBJ2-1, with a tentative D call TRBD1 (5 bases). There are 17 residues in the CDR3. The V gene's germline CDR1 is MNHEY and CDR2 SMNVEV (reference sequence). Trimming cost V 0 bases and J 0 bases, with 12 bases left between them. CDR3 loop: CASSLSQGPSSYNEQFF. The DNA of the CDR3 is TGTGCCAGCAGTTTATCGCAGGGCCCAAGCTCCTACAATGAGCAGTTCTTC.

In this sample, this clonotype turned up a few times. The V and J genes are TRBV7-3 and TRBJ1-1, with 10 nucleotides matching TRBD1. The CDR3 has 15 residues. Unmatched junction bases numbered 5, after V lost 3 bases and J lost 4 bases. The germline gives CDR1 SGHTA, CDR2 FQGTGA. The CDR3: CASSLTGGARTEAFF. The CDR3 DNA follows: TGTGCCAGCAGCTTGACAGGGGGCGCGCGCACTGAAGCTTTCTTT.

This chain connects TRBV20-1 to TRBJ1-5; D gene uncertain. Per the germline V gene, CDR1 is DFQATT and CDR2 is SNEGSKA (reference sequence). Trimming removed 3 bases at V and 4 bases at J, with 13 bases between. The CDR3 totals 14 residues. The CDR3 is CSARSGMKNQPQHF. DNA for the CDR3: TGCAGTGCTAGGAGTGGGATGAAAAATCAGCCCCAGCATTTT.

The chain is built from TRBV27 and TRBJ2-5; 7 nucleotides match TRBD1. The CDR3 has 17 amino acids. CDR1 is MNHEY, CDR2 SMNVEV, per germline (reference sequence). V lost 4 bases and J lost 5; bases outside the gene matches: 16. The CDR3 bases are TGTGCCAGCAGTTCTAAACCGGGACAGAGGATATCCGAGACCCAGTACTTC. Translated: CASSSKPGQRISETQYF.

The rearrangement uses TRBV27 and TRBJ2-7; 10 bases agree with TRBD2. The CDR3 extends over 17 amino acids. V lost 6 bases to trimming and J lost 3 bases; unmatched junction nucleotides: 14. Germline V gives CDR1 MNHEY, CDR2 SMNVEV (reference sequence). CDR3 bases: TGTGCCAGCAGGGGTCCCCGTAGCGGGGGGCAAAGCTACGAGCAGTACTTC. Protein product: CASRGPRSGGQSYEQYF.

The chain has TRBV7-2 and TRBJ1-2; 8 nucleotides agree with TRBD1. From germline, CDR1 is SGHTA and CDR2 FQGNSA. This CDR3 region has 14 residues. With 6 bases clipped from V and 5 bases from J, the junction kept 8 bases outside the gene matches. CDR3 in amino acids: CASSLDRAGYGYTF. CDR3 nucleotide sequence: TGTGCCAGCAGTTTGGACAGGGCGGGTTATGGCTACACCTTC.